This is a list of T cell receptor beta chains from one sample in a study of blood T cells in healthy people across ages. TCRdb ran MiXCR on the 5' RACE reads and lists one entry per CDR3 protein. The data contain 1.5 million to 2 million distinct CDR3 sequences, 49% of them singletons. Sequencing was done on a sample of blood. These receptors originate from a woman aged 40 to 50 in good health. Both conserved end residues are part of each CDR3. D genes are given only for firm matches. Only part of the rows carry a size: once, few, many, or a class if the clone is expanded.

CDR3 protein	CDR3 DNA	clone size	V gene	J gene	D gene
CASSSSFETQYF	TGTGCCAGCAGCTCGTCATTTGAGACCCAGTACTTC	few	TRBV11-2	TRBJ2-5	.
CSASGTASGGRVNSPLHF	TGCAGTGCTAGCGGGACCGCATCCGGGGGGAGGGTTAATTCACCCCTCCACTTT	.	TRBV20-1	TRBJ1-6	.
CASSLGRGAGYTF	TGTGCCAGCAGCTTGGGCAGGGGGGCTGGCTACACCTTC	.	TRBV5-6	TRBJ1-2	TRBD1
CSARVDREMYGYTF	TGCAGTGCTAGAGTGGACAGGGAGATGTATGGCTACACCTTC	.	TRBV20-1	TRBJ1-2	TRBD1
CASSQDTDRRKNIQYF	TGCGCCAGCAGCCAAGATACGGACAGACGAAAAAACATTCAGTACTTC	.	TRBV4-3	TRBJ2-4	.
CASSSTPHEMGEQFF	TGTGCTAGCAGCTCGACTCCGCACGAGATGGGAGAGCAGTTCTTC	few	TRBV7-7	TRBJ2-1	.
CASSARTTRKETQYF	TGTGCCAGCAGCGCCCGAACGACAAGAAAAGAGACCCAGTACTTC	few	TRBV11-1	TRBJ2-5	.
CATSRGQSETQYF	TGTGCCACCAGCAGAGGACAGAGCGAGACCCAGTACTTC	.	TRBV15	TRBJ2-5	.
CASSEGRGLDEQYF	TGTGCCAGCAGTGAGGGGCGGGGGTTAGACGAGCAGTACTTC	.	TRBV2	TRBJ2-7	TRBD2
CASSTTSGGDYNEQFF	TGTGCCAGCAGCACAACTAGCGGGGGAGACTACAATGAGCAGTTCTTC	few	TRBV7-9	TRBJ2-1	TRBD2
CASSFYRGSGANVLTF	TGTGCCAGCAGCTTTTACAGGGGGTCTGGGGCCAACGTCCTGACTTTC	.	TRBV7-2	TRBJ2-6	TRBD1
CASSLGQGLNNEQFF	TGTGCCAGCAGCTTAGGGCAGGGTCTCAACAATGAGCAGTTCTTC	.	TRBV7-9	TRBJ2-1	.
CASSPRRDMNSPLHF	TGTGCCAGCAGCCCGAGGAGAGATATGAATTCACCCCTCCACTTT	few	TRBV7-2	TRBJ1-6	.
CSVGDGYTF	TGCAGCGTTGGGGATGGCTACACCTTC	many	TRBV29-1	TRBJ1-2	.
CASSQIQGDWAKNIQYF	TGTGCCAGCAGTCAGATTCAGGGGGATTGGGCCAAAAACATTCAGTACTTC	.	TRBV12-3/TRBV12-4	TRBJ2-4	TRBD1
CASSYSGRGYDSPLHF	TGTGCCAGCAGTTACTCCGGGAGGGGATATGATTCACCCCTCCACTTT	.	TRBV6-5	TRBJ1-6	.
CASSITTGGPSDYGYTF	TGTGCCAGCAGTATCACGACAGGGGGCCCTTCGGACTATGGCTACACCTTC	once	TRBV6-6	TRBJ1-2	TRBD1
CASSFDRLGNTEAFF	TGTGCCAGCAGTTTTGACAGGCTCGGGAACACTGAAGCTTTCTTT	once	TRBV27	TRBJ1-1	.
CSSRTDTQYF	TGCAGCTCCAGGACAGATACGCAGTATTTT	.	TRBV29-1	TRBJ2-3	.
CSAWTGPLPGYTF	TGCAGTGCTTGGACAGGTCCCCTCCCTGGCTACACCTTC	.	TRBV20-1	TRBJ1-2	TRBD1
CASSLFTSSYEQYF	TGTGCCAGCAGCTTGTTCACGAGCTCCTACGAGCAGTACTTC	few	TRBV5-5	TRBJ2-7	.
CASSPSGRLAVMDTQYF	TGTGCCAGCAGCCCCTCCGGCCGACTAGCGGTAATGGATACGCAGTATTTT	.	TRBV7-9	TRBJ2-3	TRBD2
CASSYRGSSGAQYF	TGTGCCAGCAGTTACCGGGGGAGTTCGGGGGCGCAGTATTTT	.	TRBV6-5	TRBJ2-3	.
CAIRKGERNSPLHF	TGTGCCATCAGAAAAGGAGAAAGAAATTCACCCCTCCACTTT	.	TRBV10-3	TRBJ1-6	.
CASSLLQGQVAEAFF	TGTGCCAGCAGCTTACTACAGGGTCAGGTCGCTGAAGCTTTCTTT	.	TRBV7-2	TRBJ1-1	.
CASSGGGGLSYNEQFF	TGTGCCAGCAGTGGTGGCGGGGGGCTCTCCTACAATGAGCAGTTCTTC	.	TRBV6-1	TRBJ2-1	TRBD2
CASSSQGEGSYNEQFF	TGTGCCAGCAGCTCTCAGGGGGAGGGGTCCTACAATGAGCAGTTCTTC	few	TRBV11-1	TRBJ2-1	.
CASSLVAPSYNEQFF	TGCGCCAGCAGCTTGGTGGCTCCCTCATACAATGAGCAGTTCTTC	.	TRBV5-1	TRBJ2-1	.
CSVEGYGYGRQYF	TGCAGCGTTGAGGGTTATGGGTATGGTCGGCAGTACTTC	.	TRBV29-1	TRBJ2-5	.
CASSQRAQKTGGKNIQYF	TGTGCCAGCAGCCAGCGAGCCCAAAAGACAGGGGGCAAAAACATTCAGTACTTC	.	TRBV4-2	TRBJ2-4	TRBD1
CSASPGTSEQYF	TGCAGTGCTAGCCCGGGAACAAGCGAGCAGTACTTC	few	TRBV20-1	TRBJ2-7	.
CASSLNSYNEQYF	TGTGCCAGCAGCTTAAACTCCTACAATGAGCAGTACTTC	.	TRBV7-8	TRBJ2-5	.